This is a list of T cell receptor beta chains from one sample in a study of CD4 T cells in relation to SARS-CoV-2 and coronaviruses. Profiled with immunoSEQ multiplex PCR; TCRdb holds only in-frame clones, not every one. The data show about 21,000 clones, with roughly 69% seen just once and around 12% held by the top ten. No cognate antigen is known for these TCRs. What was sequenced was CD4+ T cells from PBMCs, cultured in vitro. The receptors here all came from a human donor in good health. CDR3s include the opening cysteine and the closing phenylalanine or tryptophan. Fields, in order: V gene, clone size, J gene, D gene, CDR3 DNA, CDR3 protein. The D gene is left open where the match is weak. The size of a clone is reported for some rows only, either as once, few or many, or as a class for expanded clones.

TRBV10-3	-	TRBJ2-7	TRBD2	TGTGCCATCAGTGAGTACGACGCCACGGGGGGGGACTCCTACGAGCAGTACTTC	CAISEYDATGGDSYEQYF
TRBV18	-	TRBJ2-2	-	TGTGCCAGCTCACCACCGAGGACATCGAACACCGGGGAGCTGTTTTTT	CASSPPRTSNTGELFF
TRBV27	-	TRBJ1-4	TRBD1	TGTGCCAGCAGTTTTCTCGAGGGACAGGGGAATGAAAAACTGTTTTTT	CASSFLEGQGNEKLFF
TRBV10-1	few	TRBJ2-1	TRBD2	TGCGCCAGCAGTGGACTAGCGGGAGTCAATGAGCAGTTCTTC	CASSGLAGVNEQFF
TRBV7-9	few	TRBJ2-7	TRBD2	TGTGCCAGCAGTCCCGGGGGGAGCGGGATCACCTACGAGCAGTACTTC	CASSPGGSGITYEQYF
TRBV15	-	TRBJ2-7	-	TGTGCCACCAGCAGAGAAGTCGGGGAGCAGTACTTC	CATSREVGEQYF
TRBV18	-	TRBJ2-7	TRBD2	TGTGCCAGCCGTACCACCGGCTTAGCGGGAGTCTACGAGCAGTACTTC	CASRTTGLAGVYEQYF
TRBV2	once	TRBJ2-7	TRBD2	TGTGCCAGCAGCGCAGCGGGAGCGGGGGGCTACGAGCAGTACTTC	CASSAAGAGGYEQYF
TRBV30	-	TRBJ1-5	-	TGTGCCTGGACCCCGACAGGCAATCAGCCCCAGCATTTT	CAWTPTGNQPQHF
TRBV5-1	-	TRBJ2-7	-	TGCGCCAGCAGACAAGGGGGTATAGATGACGAGCAGTACTTC	CASRQGGIDDEQYF
TRBV5-5	-	TRBJ2-7	-	TGTGCCAGCGGGGACCTCTACGAGCAGTACTTC	CASGDLYEQYF
TRBV18	-	TRBJ2-7	-	TGTGCCAGCTCACCACGGGACGGAGGATACGAGCAGTACTTC	CASSPRDGGYEQYF
TRBV11-2	-	TRBJ2-1	-	TGTGCCAGCAGCTTACAACTAGATTTTAGTGAGCAGTTCTTC	CASSLQLDFSEQFF
TRBV5-1	once	TRBJ2-7	-	TGCGCCAGCAGCTTGGAATCTAGCGTCCCCTACGAGCAGTACTTC	CASSLESSVPYEQYF
TRBV20-1	-	TRBJ2-7	-	TGCAGTGCTAGAGATATGAGCGAGCAGTACTTC	CSARDMSEQYF
TRBV10-1	few	TRBJ1-5	TRBD1	TGCGCCAGCAGACCGCTGGACAGGGCAAATCAGCCCCAGCATTTT	CASRPLDRANQPQHF
TRBV6-1	-	TRBJ1-4	-	TGTGCCAGCAGTGAAGACACTGTATATGCAACTAATGAAAAACTGTTTTTT	CASSEDTVYATNEKLFF
TRBV7-8	-	TRBJ2-1	TRBD1	TGTGCCAGCAGCCACCACCGGGACAGTGAGCAGTTCTTC	CASSHHRDSEQFF
TRBV12-5	-	TRBJ2-2	-	TGTGCTAGTGGTTTACTGAACACCGGGGAGCTGTTTTTT	CASGLLNTGELFF
TRBV6-5	-	TRBJ2-5	TRBD2	TGTGCCAGCAGTTACGGACTAGCGGGAGGGCAAGAGACCCAGTACTTC	CASSYGLAGGQETQYF
TRBV25-1	-	TRBJ2-3	-	TGTGCCAGCAGTGAAACAGGGAGGACAGATACGCAGTATTTT	CASSETGRTDTQYF
TRBV5-6	-	TRBJ1-1	-	TGTGCCAGCAGCTTGGGACCGGGAGACACTGAAGCTTTCTTT	CASSLGPGDTEAFF
TRBV4-1	-	TRBJ1-2	-	TGCGCCAGCAGCCCCACGAGAGTCGGGATCGTCCCCCCTAACTATGGCTACACCTTC	CASSPTRVGIVPPNYGYTF
TRBV6-5	-	TRBJ1-2	TRBD1	TGTGCCAGCAGAACTACAGGGGGCGGGGGCACCTTC	CASRTTGGGGTF
TRBV27	-	TRBJ2-3	TRBD2	TGTGCCAGCAGTTTATATGCGGGAGTAACCAGCACAGATACGCAGTATTTT	CASSLYAGVTSTDTQYF
TRBV19	-	TRBJ1-2	-	TGTGCCAGTAGTATCAGCCGAAAGAGCTACACCTTC	CASSISRKSYTF
TRBV5-4	-	TRBJ1-2	-	TGTGCCAGCAGCTTGGGGGCAGGCGGGACAATCGGCTACACCTTC	CASSLGAGGTIGYTF
TRBV10-1	-	TRBJ2-1	TRBD2	TGCGCCAGCAGTGGGACTAGCGGGACCTACAATGAGCAGTTCTTC	CASSGTSGTYNEQFF
TRBV10-2	few	TRBJ2-2	TRBD1	TGCGCCAGCAGCTCCGGACAGGGCCAAGGGGAGCTGTTTTTT	CASSSGQGQGELFF
TRBV24-1	-	TRBJ1-5	-	TGTGCCACCGCGGGGGGGGTTAGCAATCAGCCCCAGCATTTT	CATAGGVSNQPQHF
TRBV28	-	TRBJ2-1	-	TGTGCCAGCAGTTCAAAGGATGCCCTAAAGAAGGAGTTCTTC	CASSSKDALKKEFF
TRBV25-1	-	TRBJ1-1	-	TGTGCCAGCAGTGACTACCGACCAGGGGATAAAGCTTTCTTT	CASSDYRPGDKAFF
TRBV6-1	once	TRBJ2-5	-	TGTGCCAGCAGTGAAAAACCCGGGGAGGCAGAGACCCAGTACTTC	CASSEKPGEAETQYF
TRBV25-1	-	TRBJ2-3	-	TGTGCCAGCAGTCTCGGGGGCCCAGATACGCAGTATTTT	CASSLGGPDTQYF
TRBV5-1	-	TRBJ2-7	TRBD2	TGCGCCAGCAGCTTGACCCAAGGACTAGCGGGAGGGTACTTC	CASSLTQGLAGGYF
TRBV24-1	-	TRBJ2-1	TRBD1	TGTGCCACCAGTGACGACAGGGAGTCGTACAATGAGCAGTTCTTC	CATSDDRESYNEQFF
TRBV30	-	TRBJ1-6	TRBD1	TGTGCCTGGGGGACAGGGGGGGATTCACCCCTCCACTTT	CAWGTGGDSPLHF
TRBV5-1	few	TRBJ1-6	TRBD1	TGCGCCAGCAGTCTCGGACAGGAGAGGAGTTCACCCCTCCACTTT	CASSLGQERSSPLHF
TRBV5-1	-	TRBJ2-1	TRBD2	TGCGCCAGCAGCATACTAGCGGGAGGGCCCAATGAGCAGTTCTTC	CASSILAGGPNEQFF
TRBV10-2	-	TRBJ1-1	TRBD1	TGCGCCAGCATGCGGGACAGGGGGCAATTGGGAGCTTTCTTT	CASMRDRGQLGAFF
TRBV19	-	TRBJ1-3	-	TGTGCCAGTAGGAGAGAGAGCGGGTCTGGAAACACCATATATTTT	CASRRESGSGNTIYF
TRBV11-1	-	TRBJ2-1	-	TGTGCCAGCAGCTTAAGTCGGAACTCCTACAATGAGCAGTTCTTC	CASSLSRNSYNEQFF
TRBV5-4	-	TRBJ2-7	-	TGTGCCAGCAGCTTGAATGCCGGGACTCCGACCTACGAGCAGTACTTC	CASSLNAGTPTYEQYF
TRBV4-2	-	TRBJ2-2	-	TGTGCCAGCAGCCCCCGGACAGAGAACACCGGGGAGCTGTTTTTT	CASSPRTENTGELFF
TRBV18	few	TRBJ2-7	TRBD2	TGTGCCAGCTCACCGGGTAGCGGGAGAACCTACGAGCAGTACTTC	CASSPGSGRTYEQYF
TRBV5-1	few	TRBJ1-4	-	TGCGCCAGCAGCTTGGGGGGCAGGGATGAAAAACTGTTTTTT	CASSLGGRDEKLFF
TRBV10-3	few	TRBJ1-3	-	TGTGCCATCAGTAGGTCGGGGGATGACTCTGGAAACACCATATATTTT	CAISRSGDDSGNTIYF
TRBV11-2	-	TRBJ2-1	-	TGTGCCAGCAGCTTCGCTCAGAACAATGAGCAGTTCTTC	CASSFAQNNEQFF
TRBV5-6	-	TRBJ1-1	-	TGTGCCAGCAGCCTGGGACGGCCGAACACTGAAGCTTTCTTT	CASSLGRPNTEAFF
TRBV7-9	-	TRBJ1-5	-	TGTGCCAGCAGCTTAGGGGGGCCCCACAATCAGCCCCAGCATTTT	CASSLGGPHNQPQHF
TRBV5-4	-	TRBJ2-7	-	TGTGCCAGCAGCTTAAGGGGGAGCTACGAGCAGTACTTC	CASSLRGSYEQYF
TRBV6-4	few	TRBJ2-1	TRBD2	TGTGCCAGCAGTGACTCAGCGGGAGGGTACAATGAGCAGTTCTTC	CASSDSAGGYNEQFF
TRBV6-6	-	TRBJ2-3	-	TGTGCCAGCAGTTACCTCACAGATACGCAGTATTTT	CASSYLTDTQYF
TRBV28	-	TRBJ2-2	TRBD2	TGTGCCAGCAGTTACGCACTAGCGGGAGGTGTTAGTAACACCGGGGAGCTGTTTTTT	CASSYALAGGVSNTGELFF
TRBV9	-	TRBJ2-5	TRBD2	TGTGCCAGCAGCGTAGCGCTAGCGGCGGAGACCCAGTACTTC	CASSVALAAETQYF
TRBV5-1	few	TRBJ2-1	TRBD2	TGCGCCAGCAGCTTGACTAGCGGAACCTACAATGAGCAGTTCTTC	CASSLTSGTYNEQFF
TRBV11-3	-	TRBJ2-2	-	TGTGCCAGCAGCTTAGGATTCCACTCGGGCAACACCGGGGAGCTGTTTTTT	CASSLGFHSGNTGELFF
TRBV5-1	-	TRBJ2-2	-	TGCGCCAGCAGCTTGGCCACATCCCTAGGCGGGGAGCTGTTTTTT	CASSLATSLGGELFF
TRBV7-3	-	TRBJ2-1	-	TGTGCCAGCAGCCTCCCCCCCGCCAGGGAGCAGTTCTTC	CASSLPPAREQFF